This TCR beta chain was sequenced during a study of beta chain features in type 1 diabetes (dated 2018 in TCRdb). As for the study more broadly: Patients and healthy donors did not differ in mean age, gender distribution, total cell number or subset yield. Across all samples, almost 110 million sorted cells were examined, and cell number per subset correlated strongly with RNA yield. The study compared TCRB repertoires of sorted circulating CD4+ T cell subsets between recently diagnosed type 1 diabetes patients and matched healthy donors. Regulatory and stem cell-like memory subsets were isolated from only 8 patients and about eight healthy donors, whereas naive and central memory subsets came from all 28 donors.

Findings and caveats that apply to the study as a whole: Because cDNA was sequenced instead of genomic DNA, activated cells with high expression could be over-represented, although the groups did not differ in activation or CD3 levels. Type 1 diabetes patients showed a moderate but significant shortening of TCRB CDR3 length in all four CD4+ subsets. Fewer insertions and more nucleotide deletions at VDJ recombination sites were observed in patients with type 1 diabetes, implying thymic rearrangement abnormalities. The naive, central memory and regulatory TCRB repertoires appeared to resemble one another more closely among patients than among healthy donors. Shorter templates might be favored by PCR, yet because patient and control samples were amplified and corrected together, any such skew would affect both groups equally. HLA sub-analyses involved small numbers of individuals, so any influence of HLA type on TCRB rearrangement remained unresolved.

The High Capacity cDNA Reverse Transcription Kit was used to reverse transcribe all of the isolated RNA, meaning that expressed TCRB transcripts were what got sequenced. Deep immunoSEQ sequencing was performed on naive, central memory and regulatory T cell samples, with an average of around 3.5 million total reads per sample. After sorted cells were lysed in RLT buffer, RNA was extracted with DNase-treated RNeasy Micro or Mini kits, with the choice depending on cell number. To prevent cross-contamination, each cell subset was processed individually, whereas patient and healthy donor samples were processed jointly. TCRB sequences were amplified from cDNA with the immunoSEQ multiplex PCR, producing 87-bp fragments spanning the CDR3 region. The amplicons were sequenced using the Illumina HiSeq platform. In the paper's pipeline: Synthetic template baselines were used to correct PCR bias computationally, reads within Hamming distance 2 were collapsed, and singletons that could not be merged were discarded. Reads were aligned to IMGT to assign V, D and J genes, CDR3 length, and insertions or deletions at six rearrangement sites. Within each subset, clonotype counts were normalized to sorted cell number, and only after that were true diversity and Gini coefficients computed with the tcR R package. The overlap coefficient, calculated on TCRB nucleotide sequences, was used to quantify repertoire sharing. Out-of-frame TCRB sequences from naive cells were analyzed as a proxy for the pre-selection repertoire. As stored in TCRdb, this immuneACCESS dataset retains in-frame rearrangements with V and J assigned. A fraction of the clones does not appear; measured against another copy, unresolved V genes explain less than half of the discrepancy, and the remainder lacks a known reason. V and J calls plus clone size are reproduced from that table; the DNA served to infer D and trimming. Recorded for this sample are 500,000 to 800,000 clones; 9.5% to 15% of them occurred a single time. About 0.11% of the sample is held by the ten biggest clonotypes.

From each donor, a single peripheral blood sample of 95 to 150 mL on average was drawn into heparinised tubes. A BD FACSAria II and a panel including CD45RO, CCR7, CD25, CD127, CD95 and CD27 were used to sort naive, central memory, regulatory and stem cell-like memory CD4+ T cells. All sorted populations exceeded 95% purity. PBMCs were isolated immediately by Lymphoprep density gradient centrifugation and stained directly without culture. Samples were stained and sorted in pairs, with one healthy donor and one patient per experiment, so that batch effects were minimized. Comments on this clone: Its target antigen remains unknown. No base quality values were provided; no much bigger clone lies one nucleotide off.

According to the germline V gene, CDR1 reads SQVTM and CDR2 reads ANQGSEA. V and J are trimmed by 4 bases and 6 bases, and the gene matches miss 2 bases of the junction. The CDR3 measures 13 amino acids from cysteine to phenylalanine. The kept DNA is CDR3 alone, 39 bases in frame from the first base. The sequenced sample consisted of naive CD4+ T cells from blood. What the cell subset or site label conveys for this sample: true naive CD4+ T cells. The receptor comes from a young man with type 1 diabetes. The receptor chain draws on TRBV29-1 and TRBJ2-1, with 11 bases matching TRBD2. CDR3 loop: CSVVAGGTNEQFF. In nucleotides, the sequence is TGCAGCGTTGTAGCGGGGGGGACCAATGAGCAGTTCTTC.